The 6 T cell receptor beta chains below were found in one sample sequenced in a study of cytomegalovirus exposure and HLA in healthy donors. Measured with immunoSEQ multiplex PCR; TCRdb has only the in-frame clones, and not every one. This repertoire shows some 140,000 clones, about four fifths found once; its top ten account for 1.4%. Material: PBMCs. Source of these receptors: a woman in her twenties or thirties in good health and CMV-seronegative.

The rearrangement uses TRBV7-9 and TRBJ1-6; D unresolved. The germline gives CDR1 SEHNR, CDR2 FQNEAQ (reference sequence). This CDR3 has 13 residues. V was cut by 1 base and J by 6 bases, with 4 bases left in between. CDR3: CASSLVANSPLHF. The CDR3 DNA reads TGTGCCAGCAGCTTAGTAGCTAATTCACCCCTCCACTTT.

This clone has a handful of counts. The V call is TRBV4-1, the J call TRBJ2-2; D possibly corresponds to TRBD2 (6 bases). The CDR3 loop spans 14 amino acids. With 0 bases removed from V and 5 bases from J, the gap between germline ends came to 7 bases. The germline V gene has CDR1 MGHRA and CDR2 YSYEKL. This CDR3 is CASSQEGRTGELFF. The CDR3 DNA follows: TGCGCCAGCAGCCAAGAAGGGAGGACCGGGGAGCTGTTTTTT.

The V call is TRBV2, the J call TRBJ2-6, with D uncertain. V lost 8 bases and J lost 1, with 9 bases in between. This CDR3 is built from 14 residues. Germline loops: CDR1 SNHLY, CDR2 FYNNEI. The DNA for the CDR3 is TGTGCCAGCGAAGAGGTATCTGGGGCCAACGTCCTGACTTTC. As protein: CASEEVSGANVLTF.

V gene TRBV19 combines with J gene TRBJ2-7; a possible D gene is TRBD2 (6 bases). This CDR3 is built from 15 residues. Per the germline V gene, CDR1 is LNHDA and CDR2 is SQIVND (reference sequence). Trimming shortened V by 8 bases and J by 1 base, and 18 bases separated the two germline ends. CDR3 residues: CASRPTGLLSYEQYF. The CDR3 DNA reads as TGTGCCAGTCGACCAACGGGACTTTTGTCCTACGAGCAGTACTTC.

The chain couples TRBV15 to TRBJ2-7; TRBD1 matches at 9 bases. The trim removed 3 bases at V and 4 bases at J, leaving 7 bases unmatched. The CDR3 has 15 amino acids. In germline, CDR1 is LNHNV, CDR2 YYDKDF (reference sequence). CDR3 in amino acids: CATSRGTGGLYEQYF. The CDR3 DNA sequence: TGTGCCACCAGCAGGGGAACAGGGGGCCTATACGAGCAGTACTTC.

The chain employs TRBV2 and TRBJ1-5; D gene ambiguous. The CDR3 has 16 residues. The germline V gene has CDR1 SNHLY and CDR2 FYNNEI. Trimming removed 6 bases from V and 0 bases from J, with 15 bases in between. The CDR3 reads CASSPSPPNSNQPQHF. In nucleotides, the CDR3 is TGTGCCAGCAGCCCATCCCCACCTAATAGCAATCAGCCCCAGCATTTT.